The T cell receptor beta chain described here comes from a study of cytotoxic CD8 clonotypes in ibrutinib-treated CLL. CDR3 length: 19 amino acids. Per the germline V gene, CDR1 is SEHNR and CDR2 is FQNEAQ (reference sequence). Trimming shortened V by 1 base and J by 0 bases, and 19 bases separated the two germline ends. Remarks on this clone: What it recognizes is unknown.

General observations from the study: At baseline, clonality was higher than in age-matched healthy donors and correlated with CD8+ counts. Clonality rose at ibrutinib response and fell back toward baseline at progression.

Investigators sourced approximately 2 micrograms of genomic DNA from cryopreserved PBMCs for TCR beta libraries. Measured with immunoSEQ multiplex PCR; TCRdb has only the in-frame clones, and not every one. The data show hundreds of thousands of clones, around three quarters seen once. The sequences come from PBMCs, collected after 24 months of ibrutinib treatment. The V gene is TRBV7-9, the J gene TRBJ1-5; weak D call: TRBD1 (5 bases). This TCR was recovered from a human donor with chronic lymphocytic leukemia. This chain's CDR3 is CASSLVSHVGTSSNQPQHF. In DNA form, the CDR3 reads TGTGCCAGCAGCTTAGTCTCACACGTTGGGACGAGTAGCAATCAGCCCCAGCATTTT.